This T cell receptor beta chain was captured in a study of T cells in Graves' hyperthyroidism and ophthalmopathy. A Clinical Activity Score of at least 3, a NOSPECS grade of at least 4 and a duration under 3 months were recorded in the ophthalmopathy patients. Together with thyroid ultrasound, orbital computed tomography, serum thyroxine and TRAb, clinical symptoms were used for diagnoses. TCR beta CDR3 regions were amplified from RNA transcripts. The TCR CDR3 first-round RT-PCR relied on the HTBI primer set. Using its own MiXCR run on the multiplex PCR reads, TCRdb lists one record per CDR3 protein. Among about 500,000 distinct CDR3 sequences listed, about 16% were seen once. Sequencing was performed on blood. This clonotype was sampled from a woman younger than 45 with Graves' ophthalmopathy.

The CDR3 sequence is CASSFNAEGEFF. CDR3 bases: TGTGCCAGCAGTTTCAATGCGGAGGGTGAGTTCTTC. The rearrangement uses TRBV27 and TRBJ2-1, with D possibly being TRBD2 (6 bases). The CDR3 runs to 12 residues. V gave up 3 bases and J gave up 14 bases, with 14 bases separating them. CDR1 MNHEY and CDR2 SMNVEV come from the germline V gene (reference sequence).